This record looks at one T cell receptor beta chain sequence and its context. The specificity of this receptor is unknown. No much larger clone is present one base from it, and per-base qualities are unavailable. In Seattle, one collaborating source enrolled patients while the infection was active and tracked those patients longitudinally over the course of disease. Whole blood was collected in K2EDTA tubes by collaborating institutions according to the institutions' own protocols. Collaborator samples were shipped for TCRbeta analysis as frozen whole blood, isolated PBMCs, or DNA extracted from either sample type. The immunoSEQ Assay, a bias-controlled multiplex PCR, was used to amplify TCRbeta CDR3 regions from genomic DNA. The study's processing was this. The number of nucleated cells in each sample was estimated by amplification of reference gene primers within the assay. To quantify the absolute abundance of each unique TCRbeta CDR3 rearrangement, sequence reads were collapsed and filtered. For each sample, productive Simpson clonality was calculated as the square root of Simpson's diversity index across productive rearrangements. TCRdb stores this immuneACCESS table with in-frame sequences only. Part of the clones is absent; in the studies checked, under half of the shortfall reflects unresolved V genes, and no reason is known for the rest. V and J calls and clone size follow that table, whereas D and trimming were derived from the DNA. This sample comprises just over 350,000 clones, 75% to 90% of them detected only once. About 7.1% of the sample is in the top ten clones.

This entry is derived from a study of blood T cell repertoires in COVID-19 (dated by TCRdb to between 2020 and 2021). At the level of the whole study: Collaborator samples came from the United States, Italy and Spain and covered acute and convalescent phases of COVID-19. The material from the prospective study consisted of cDNA or gDNA derived from T cells, B-cell-depleted T cells, or PBMCs. Subjects who had been exposed to COVID-19, were actively infected with it, or had recovered from it provided the deeply sampled blood TCRbeta repertoires that made up the dataset. The repertoires were made available in a free public database intended to serve as a resource for research on the immune response to SARS-CoV-2. The samples were drawn from two sources: the first 160 participants of the ongoing ImmuneRACE study, and 1,254 subjects contributed by 6 global collaborators. Nearly every sample came with metadata listing a de-identified subject ID, COVID-19 status, age in years and sex. Where available, HLA class I and class II types were taken from metadata supplied by the sample provider and were not determined by assay-based typing.

Overall results and qualifications from the work: The amount of clinical and demographic metadata varied by source and participant and was provided uncurated.

The source of this sequence is a woman in her sixties with COVID-19, enrolled during active disease. Material: peripheral blood.

DNA sequence: TGTGCCATCAGTGAATCGGGGTACACTGAAGCTTTCTTT. Translation gives CAISESGYTEAFF. The rearranged segments are TRBV10-3 and TRBJ1-1; the D segment cannot be called with confidence. The germline V gene sets CDR1 to ENHRY and CDR2 to SYGVKD. Trimming costs V 3 bases and J 3 bases, and their ends lie 8 bases apart. The CDR3, cysteine through phenylalanine, is 13 amino acids long. The entry retains the CDR3 DNA only, 39 bases that are in frame from base 1.